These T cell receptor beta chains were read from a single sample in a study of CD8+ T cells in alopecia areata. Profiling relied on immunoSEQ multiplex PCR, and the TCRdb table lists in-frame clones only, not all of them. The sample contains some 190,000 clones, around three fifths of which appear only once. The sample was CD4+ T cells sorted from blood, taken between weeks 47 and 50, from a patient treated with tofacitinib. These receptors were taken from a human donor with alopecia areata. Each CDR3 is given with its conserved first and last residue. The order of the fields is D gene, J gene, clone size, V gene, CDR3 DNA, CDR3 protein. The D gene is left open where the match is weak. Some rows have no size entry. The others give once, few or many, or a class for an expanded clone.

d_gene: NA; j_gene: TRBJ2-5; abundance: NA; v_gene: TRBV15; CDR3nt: TGTGCCACCAGCAAAACGGTCTTCCGCCTAGAGACCCAGTACTTC; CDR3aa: CATSKTVFRLETQYF
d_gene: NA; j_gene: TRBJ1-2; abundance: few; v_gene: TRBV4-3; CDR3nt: TGCGCCAGCAGCCAAGATGGTAACAGGGTATCTGGCTACACCTTC; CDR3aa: CASSQDGNRVSGYTF
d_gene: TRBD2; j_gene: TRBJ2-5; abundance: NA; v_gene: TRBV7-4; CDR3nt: TGTGCCAGCAGCTCAAGACGGCCATGGCGGGGGGAAGAGACCCAGTACTTC; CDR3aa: CASSSRRPWRGEETQYF
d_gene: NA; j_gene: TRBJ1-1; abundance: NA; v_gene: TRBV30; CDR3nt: TGTGCCTGGAGACCGGGGAACACTGAAGCTTTCTTT; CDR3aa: CAWRPGNTEAFF
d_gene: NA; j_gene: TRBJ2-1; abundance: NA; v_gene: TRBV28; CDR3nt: TGTGCCAGCAGTCGAGACAGTGAGCAGTTCTTC; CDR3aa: CASSRDSEQFF
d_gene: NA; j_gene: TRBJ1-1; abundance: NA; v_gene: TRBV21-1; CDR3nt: TGTGCCAGCAGCAAAATGAGGGACACTGAAGCTTTCTTT; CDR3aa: CASSKMRDTEAFF
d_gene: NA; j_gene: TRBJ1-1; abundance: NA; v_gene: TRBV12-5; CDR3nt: TGTGCTAGTGGTCTCCGGTCCAAAGCTTTCTTT; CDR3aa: CASGLRSKAFF
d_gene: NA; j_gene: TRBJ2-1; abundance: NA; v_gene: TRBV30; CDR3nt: TGTGCCTGGAGTGTACTCAATGAGCAGTTCTTC; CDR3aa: CAWSVLNEQFF
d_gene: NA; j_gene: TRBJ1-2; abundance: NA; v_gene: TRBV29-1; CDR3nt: TGCAGCGTTGATGGTGGCTACACCTTC; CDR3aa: CSVDGGYTF
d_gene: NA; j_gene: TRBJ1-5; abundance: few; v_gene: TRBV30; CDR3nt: TGTGCCTGGGGCCACCCGAGACAGCCCCAGCATTTT; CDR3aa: CAWGHPRQPQHF
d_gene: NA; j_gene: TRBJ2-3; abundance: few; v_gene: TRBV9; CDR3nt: TGTGCCAGCAGCGTAGAAGCGGTCACAGATACGCAGTATTTT; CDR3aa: CASSVEAVTDTQYF
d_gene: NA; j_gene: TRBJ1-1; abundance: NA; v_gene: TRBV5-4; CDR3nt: TGTGCCAGCAGCTCCCCGAGAGACCGTATGAACACTGAAGCTTTCTTT; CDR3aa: CASSSPRDRMNTEAFF
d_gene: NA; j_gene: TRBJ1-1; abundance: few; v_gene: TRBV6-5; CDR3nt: TGTGCCAGCAGTTACCGAAGGGGGATGGCTGAAGCTTTCTTT; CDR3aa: CASSYRRGMAEAFF
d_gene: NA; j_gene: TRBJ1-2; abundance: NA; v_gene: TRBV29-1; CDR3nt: TGCAGCGCGCCGACGGAAGCTAACTATGGCTACACCTTC; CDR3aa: CSAPTEANYGYTF
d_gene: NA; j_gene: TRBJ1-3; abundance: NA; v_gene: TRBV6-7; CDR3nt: TGTGCCAGCAGTCTAAGGGACTCTGGAAACACCATATATTTT; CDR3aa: CASSLRDSGNTIYF
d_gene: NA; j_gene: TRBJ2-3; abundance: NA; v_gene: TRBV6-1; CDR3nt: TGTGCCAGCGAGGTGGCGGGCACAGATACGCAGTATTTT; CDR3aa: CASEVAGTDTQYF
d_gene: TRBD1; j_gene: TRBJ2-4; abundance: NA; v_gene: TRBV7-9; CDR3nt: TGTGCCAGCAGCAGACAGGGCGAAGCCAAAAACATTCAGTACTTC; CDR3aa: CASSRQGEAKNIQYF
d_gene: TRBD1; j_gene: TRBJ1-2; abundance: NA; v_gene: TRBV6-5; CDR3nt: TGTGCCAGCACCAAAGCCGGGACAGGGGGCGGCTACACCTTC; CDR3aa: CASTKAGTGGGYTF
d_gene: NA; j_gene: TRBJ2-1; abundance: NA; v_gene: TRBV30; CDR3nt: TGTGCCTGGAGTGTAAGCGGTGTTGAGCAGTTCTTC; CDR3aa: CAWSVSGVEQFF
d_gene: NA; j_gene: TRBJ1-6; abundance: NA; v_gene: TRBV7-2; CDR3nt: TGTGCCAGCAGCTTAGTCGCGGGGGGTTCACCCCTCCACTTT; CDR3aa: CASSLVAGGSPLHF